These 2 T cell receptor beta chains were sequenced from one sample in a study of T cell repertoires in cytomegalovirus infection. TCRdb processed the reads anew with MiXCR; each CDR3 protein has one entry. The repertoire holds approximately 190,000 distinct CDR3 sequences, with 25% to 30% as singletons. Specimen: PBMCs. The receptor source for this set is a human donor in good health (CMV status not recorded). Some clones in this sample may be carry-over from other donors' samples.

This clonotype was seen ten or more times. The chain employs TRBV7-2 and TRBJ1-2; D ambiguous. Per the germline V gene, CDR1 is SGHTA and CDR2 is FQGNSA. The V gene lost 1 base and the J gene lost 3 bases, with 6 bases spanning the gap. The CDR3 has 13 amino acids. In DNA form, the CDR3 reads TGTGCCAGCAGCTTAGAGAGGGACTATGGCTACACCTTC. Protein sequence: CASSLERDYGYTF.

This clonotype has just a few counts. The chain joins TRBV15 to TRBJ1-5; D gene ambiguous. The CDR3 is 17 amino acids. V lost 0 bases, J lost 0 bases, and 12 bases lay in between. The V gene's germline CDR1 is LNHNV and CDR2 YYDKDF (reference sequence). The DNA for the CDR3 is TGTGCCACCAGCAGAGACCCCCGGCCCGTTAGCAATCAGCCCCAGCATTTT. Protein product: CATSRDPRPVSNQPQHF. The whole variable domain, remainder taken from reference TRBV15 and TRBJ1-5, is DAMVIQNPRYQVTQFGKPVTLSCSQTLNHNVMYWYQQKSSQAPKLLFHYYDKDFNNEADTPDNFQSRRPNTSFCFLDIRSPGLGDTAMYLCATSRDPRPVSNQPQHFGDGTRLSIL.